The 5 T cell receptor beta chains listed next were all sequenced from one sample in a study of blood T cell repertoires in COVID-19. Profiled with immunoSEQ multiplex PCR; TCRdb holds only in-frame clones, not every one. The repertoire includes about 250,000 clones, 85% of them detected once, and 5% to 8% sits in the top ten. Input material: PBMCs or T cells enriched from blood (not recorded which). These receptor sequences come from a woman in her forties or fifties who had been exposed to COVID-19.

The rearrangement links TRBV2 to TRBJ2-3; D gene unclear. Germline V gene lookup returns CDR1 SNHLY and CDR2 FYNNEI. This CDR3 is built from 14 residues. The V gene lost 6 bases and the J gene lost 0 bases, with 10 bases spanning the gap. The CDR3 bases are TGTGCCAGCAGCCAGTACGCTAGCACAGATACGCAGTATTTT. Translation: CASSQYASTDTQYF.

This clone was picked up one time. The rearrangement uses TRBV7-7 and TRBJ2-1, with 11 bases identical to TRBD1. This CDR3 has 14 amino acids. The germline CDR1 and CDR2 sequences are SSHAT and FNYEAQ (reference sequence). V lost 9 bases, J lost 5 bases, and 6 bases stayed unmatched. CDR3 loop: CASTRDRGDNEQFF. DNA for the CDR3: TGTGCCAGTACCCGGGACAGGGGGGACAATGAGCAGTTCTTC.

This chain links TRBV12-3 or TRBV12-4 with TRBJ1-4; D unclear. CDR3 size: 13 residues. Trimming removed 6 bases from V and 4 bases from J, with 9 bases in between. CDR3 sequence (DNA): TGTGCCAGCAGCCCCGGAGTTAATGAAAAACTGTTTTTT. Translation gives CASSPGVNEKLFF.

The CDR3 bases are TGTGCCAGCAGCTTAGAGCGCCTAGGAAGGCCCCAAGAGACCCAGTACTTC. Its protein is CASSLERLGRPQETQYF. V gene TRBV7-2 combines with J gene TRBJ2-5; D is undetermined. The CDR3 extends over 17 amino acids. Germline CDR1 reads SGHTA; CDR2 reads FQGNSA. The ends were cut back, 1 base at V and 1 base at J, with 16 bases in the middle.

This clone has only one observation. The chain couples TRBV29-1 to TRBJ1-1, with D uncertain. Trimming stripped 5 bases from V and 0 bases from J, with 16 bases between. The germline V gene has CDR1 SQVTM and CDR2 ANQGSEA. The length of the CDR3 is 15 residues. CDR3 in DNA: TGCAGCGTTAGAGCGTCCACCCTTTTGAACACTGAAGCTTTCTTT. Its protein product is CSVRASTLLNTEAFF.